The 19 T cell receptor beta chains in this list originate from one sample, sequenced in a study of blood T cell repertoires in COVID-19. Sequencing was performed with immunoSEQ multiplex PCR; in TCRdb, only in-frame clones are kept and a portion is missing. The sample consists of approximately 210,000 clones, around 88% of them appearing once. The specimen sequenced was PBMCs or T cells enriched from blood (not recorded which). Receptors were obtained from a woman aged 45-59 years with acute COVID-19.

The chain joins TRBV10-1 to TRBJ1-1; TRBD1 is a possible D gene (5 bases). Germline V gives CDR1 WNHNN, CDR2 SYGVQD (reference sequence). The CDR3 totals 15 residues. V was clipped by 7 bases and J by 8 bases, with 23 bases between them. CDR3 sequence (DNA): TGCGCCAGCACCGAGCCTGGAGACAGACCTCAGGAAGCTTTCTTT. It is translated as CASTEPGDRPQEAFF.

The V and J genes are TRBV28 and TRBJ2-3; tentative D call: TRBD1 (6 bases). The CDR3 covers 15 residues. V was shortened by 6 bases and J by 10 bases, with 23 bases between the two germline ends. Germline V CDR1 and CDR2: MDHEN, SYDVKM. For the CDR3, the DNA is TGTGCCAGCAGCTTGACCGGGGTGAGGGGGAATTCGCAGTATTTT. It is translated as CASSLTGVRGNSQYF.

V usage is TRBV19 and J usage is TRBJ2-7, with 8 nucleotides matching TRBD1. Germline assignment: CDR1 LNHDA and CDR2 SQIVND (reference sequence). V was pared by 6 bases and J by 3 bases, with 7 bases of the junction left unmatched. The CDR3 runs 14 residues. Here the CDR3 DNA reads TGTGCCAGTAGAGAAAAAGGACAGGGCTACGAGCAGTACTTC. Its protein product is CASREKGQGYEQYF.

The chain couples TRBV14 to TRBJ2-1; D is ambiguous. The CDR3 spans 13 residues. Between the trimmed V and J ends, which lost 5 bases and 4 bases, there was a span of 9 bases. Germline CDR1 reads SGHDN; CDR2 reads FVKESK. The CDR3 region is CASSVTAYNEQFF. CDR3 coding DNA: TGTGCCAGCAGCGTTACAGCTTACAATGAGCAGTTCTTC. Full variable domain (rest looked up from reference TRBV14 and TRBJ2-1): EAGVTQFPSHSVIEKGQTVTLRCDPISGHDNLYWYRRVMGKEIKFLLHFVKESKQDESGMPNNRFLAERTGGTYSTLKVQPAELEDSGVYFCASSVTAYNEQFFGPGTRLTVL.

The rearrangement uses TRBV19 and TRBJ2-3; possibly TRBD2 for D (6 bases). V lost 6 bases and J 1 base, leaving 17 bases between the germline ends. This CDR3 comprises 16 residues. From germline, CDR1 is LNHDA and CDR2 SQIVND (reference sequence). The chain's CDR3 is CASRSYRTGGTDTQYF. The CDR3 DNA is TGTGCCAGTAGGTCCTATCGAACGGGGGGCACAGATACGCAGTATTTT.

The chain joins TRBV15 to TRBJ1-2, with no clear D. Germline loops: CDR1 LNHNV, CDR2 YYDKDF (reference sequence). The CDR3 loop spans 14 amino acids. Trimming removed 0 bases from V and 8 bases from J, with 13 bases in between. The CDR3 DNA follows: TGTGCCACCAGCAGAGATGGTAGTATGAGAGGCTACACCTTC. Its translation is CATSRDGSMRGYTF.

V usage is TRBV23-1 and J usage is TRBJ2-7; 9 bases are a match to TRBD1. TRBV23-1 is filed as an ORF, its function uncertain. The CDR3 totals 15 residues. Trimming at V came to 6 bases and at J to 2 bases, leaving 8 bases not matched to a gene. CDR3 protein: CASRRDRVLPYEQYF. The CDR3 region has the DNA TGCGCCAGCAGACGGGACAGGGTTCTTCCCTACGAGCAGTACTTC.

The genes are TRBV9 and TRBJ1-5; 7 bases are a match to TRBD1. This CDR3 comprises 15 residues. Germline CDR1 is SGDLS and CDR2 is YYNGEE. Trimming took 0 bases from V and 2 from J; bases not matched to a gene: 2. CDR3 loop: CASSVEGAGNQPQHF. CDR3 DNA sequence: TGTGCCAGCAGCGTAGAGGGGGCGGGCAATCAGCCCCAGCATTTT.

V gene TRBV9 combines with J gene TRBJ1-3, with 7 bases matching TRBD1. This CDR3 region has 15 residues. CDR1 is SGDLS and CDR2 is YYNGEE in the germline V gene. V shed 4 bases, J shed 0 bases, and the junction held 4 bases outside the gene matches. In DNA, the CDR3 is TGTGCCAGCAGCCTACGGGACAGCTCTGGAAACACCATATATTTT. This sequence encodes CASSLRDSSGNTIYF. Supplemented by reference TRBV9 and TRBJ1-3, the full variable domain reads DSGVTQTPKHLITATGQRVTLRCSPRSGDLSVYWYQQSLDQGLQFLIQYYNGEERAKGNILERFSAQQFPDLHSELNLSSLELGDSALYFCASSLRDSSGNTIYFGEGSWLTVV.

The CDR3 loop is CASSLSGRAYEQYF. The CDR3 DNA sequence: TGTGCCAGCAGTCTTAGCGGGAGGGCCTACGAGCAGTACTTC. This chain links TRBV27 with TRBJ2-7; 11 nucleotides match TRBD2. The CDR3 length is 14 residues. CDR1 and CDR2 (germline): MNHEY, SMNVEV (reference sequence). The trim removed 5 bases at V and 2 bases at J, leaving 2 bases unmatched.

V gene TRBV27 combines with J gene TRBJ1-3; no reliable D call. V was pared by 0 bases and J by 0 bases, with 9 bases between. Germline V gives CDR1 MNHEY, CDR2 SMNVEV (reference sequence). The CDR3 runs to 16 residues. CDR3 in DNA: TGTGCCAGCAGTTTATCGGGCAGACACTCTGGAAACACCATATATTTT. Translated: CASSLSGRHSGNTIYF.

The chain has TRBV11-2 and TRBJ2-1; D might be TRBD2 (6 bases). V lost 0 bases and J 5 bases, leaving 14 bases between the germline ends. The germline V gene has CDR1 SGHAT and CDR2 FQNNGV. CDR3 length: 16 amino acids. As DNA, the CDR3 is TGTGCCAGCAGCTTAGAACTAGCCCCGCTCCACAATGAGCAGTTCTTC. It specifies CASSLELAPLHNEQFF.

The chain employs TRBV19 and TRBJ2-3, with TRBD2 matching over 8 bases. This CDR3 is built from 14 residues. Germline values: CDR1 LNHDA, CDR2 SQIVND (reference sequence). V trimming: 10 bases; J trimming: 5 bases; junction bases outside the gene matches: 11. For the CDR3, the DNA is TGTGCCACCAGGGAGGGACTAGTAGTAGATACGCAGTATTTT. Translation: CATREGLVVDTQYF.

V is TRBV11-2 and J is TRBJ2-2; weak D call: TRBD1 (5 bases). V lost 1 base to trimming and J lost 0 bases, with 6 bases between them. The CDR3 runs 15 residues. In germline, CDR1 is SGHAT, CDR2 FQNNGV. CDR3 in DNA: TGTGCCAGCAGCTTAGCAGGGACGAACACCGGGGAGCTGTTTTTT. It codes for CASSLAGTNTGELFF. Combining the CDR3 with reference TRBV11-2 and TRBJ2-2 gives the whole variable domain EAGVAQSPRYKIIEKRQSVAFWCNPISGHATLYWYQQILGQGPKLLIQFQNNGVVDDSQLPKDRFSAERLKGVDSTLKIQPAKLEDSAVYLCASSLAGTNTGELFFGEGSRLTVL.

This rearrangement joins TRBV28 to TRBJ2-7; maybe TRBD2 (7 bases). V was cut by 5 bases and J by 6 bases, with 14 bases left in between. Germline lookup yields CDR1 MDHEN and CDR2 SYDVKM. The CDR3 extends over 13 amino acids. CDR3 sequence: CASSGVAGAEQYF. As DNA, the CDR3 is TGTGCCAGCAGTGGTGTGGCGGGGGCCGAGCAGTACTTC.

The chain joins TRBV12-3 or TRBV12-4 to TRBJ1-5, with TRBD1 as a possible D gene (5 bases). V was clipped by 6 bases and J by 5 bases, with 8 bases between them. The CDR3 spans 12 residues. CDR3 sequence (DNA): TGTGCCAGCAGGGGAGGGGATCAGCCCCAGCATTTT. It translates to CASRGGDQPQHF.

This clone has just a few counts. CDR3 amino acids: CASRAIIQPQHF. The CDR3 bases are TGTGCCAGCAGGGCCATAATCCAGCCCCAGCATTTT. V usage is TRBV28 and J usage is TRBJ1-5, with D unclear. The ends were cut back, 6 bases at V and 7 bases at J, with 10 bases in the middle. The germline CDR1 and CDR2 sequences are MDHEN and SYDVKM. CDR3 length: 12 residues.

This chain joins TRBV28 and TRBJ2-1; 10 nucleotides match TRBD2. The ends lost 5 bases at V and 9 bases at J; junction bases unmatched: 10. Looked up from germline, CDR1 is MDHEN and CDR2 is SYDVKM. This CDR3 region has 15 residues. In DNA form, the CDR3 reads TGTGCCAGCAGTCGGAGCGGGAGGGCCTTAGGTGAGCAGTTCTTC. This encodes CASSRSGRALGEQFF.

This chain connects TRBV4-1 to TRBJ2-7, with 7 bases matching TRBD2. Germline V gene sequence: CDR1 MGHRA, CDR2 YSYEKL. The J segment lost 2 bases and the V segment lost 4 bases, leaving 14 bases of the junction unmatched. The CDR3 has 17 amino acids. CDR3 sequence: CASSLKSERDSTYEQYF. In nucleotides, the CDR3 is TGCGCCAGCAGCCTTAAAAGCGAGCGGGACTCAACCTACGAGCAGTACTTC.